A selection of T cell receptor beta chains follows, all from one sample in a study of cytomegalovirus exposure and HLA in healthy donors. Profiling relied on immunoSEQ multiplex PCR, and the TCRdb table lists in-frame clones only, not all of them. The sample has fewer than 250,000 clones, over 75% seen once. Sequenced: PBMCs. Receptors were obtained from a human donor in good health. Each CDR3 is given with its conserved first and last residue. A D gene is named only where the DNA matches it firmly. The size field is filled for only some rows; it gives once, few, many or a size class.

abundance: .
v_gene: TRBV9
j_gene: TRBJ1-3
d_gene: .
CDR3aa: CASSVGLISGNTIYF
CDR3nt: TGTGCCAGCAGCGTAGGACTGATCTCTGGAAACACCATATATTTT

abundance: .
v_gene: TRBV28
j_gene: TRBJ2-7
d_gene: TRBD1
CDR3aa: CASSDGTGRREQYF
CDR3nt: TGTGCCAGCAGTGATGGGACAGGGAGGCGGGAGCAGTACTTC

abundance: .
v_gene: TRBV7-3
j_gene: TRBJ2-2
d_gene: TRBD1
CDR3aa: CASSPEGLQGTNTGELFF
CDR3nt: TGTGCCAGCAGCCCCGAGGGTTTACAGGGGACGAACACCGGGGAGCTGTTTTTT

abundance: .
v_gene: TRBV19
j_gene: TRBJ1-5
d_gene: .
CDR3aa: CASMGAGESNQPQHF
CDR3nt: TGTGCCAGTATGGGGGCAGGGGAGAGCAATCAGCCCCAGCATTTT

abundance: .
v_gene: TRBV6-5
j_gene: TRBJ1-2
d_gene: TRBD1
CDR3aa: CASSYSDRLGYTF
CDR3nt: TGTGCCAGCAGTTACTCGGACAGGCTCGGCTACACCTTC

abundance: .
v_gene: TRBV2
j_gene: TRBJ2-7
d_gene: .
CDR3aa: CASSANGYEQYF
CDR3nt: TGTGCCAGCAGTGCGAACGGGTACGAGCAGTACTTC

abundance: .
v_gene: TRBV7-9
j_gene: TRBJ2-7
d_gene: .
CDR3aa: CSSSHPPTSDRPYEQYF
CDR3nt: TGTTCCAGCAGCCACCCCCCCACCTCAGACAGGCCCTACGAGCAGTACTTC

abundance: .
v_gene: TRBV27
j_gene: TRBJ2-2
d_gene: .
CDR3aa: CASSLRLVAGELFF
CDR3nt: TGTGCCAGCAGTTTAAGGCTAGTCGCCGGGGAGCTGTTTTTT

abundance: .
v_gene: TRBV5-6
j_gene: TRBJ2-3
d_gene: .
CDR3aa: CASSLSGTDTQYF
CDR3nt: TGTGCCAGCAGCTTGAGCGGAACAGATACGCAGTATTTT

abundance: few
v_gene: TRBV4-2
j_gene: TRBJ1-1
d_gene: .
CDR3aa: CASSQDWDTQAFF
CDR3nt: TGTGCCAGCAGCCAAGATTGGGACACCCAAGCTTTCTTT

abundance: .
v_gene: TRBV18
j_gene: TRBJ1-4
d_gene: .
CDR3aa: CASSPPGEANEKLFF
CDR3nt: TGTGCCAGCTCACCCCCGGGGGAGGCTAATGAAAAACTGTTTTTT

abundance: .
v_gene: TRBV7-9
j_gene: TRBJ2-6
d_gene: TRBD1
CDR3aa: CASSLPYGQGAAGANVLTF
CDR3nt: TGTGCCAGCAGTTTACCCTACGGACAGGGGGCGGCTGGGGCCAACGTCCTGACTTTC

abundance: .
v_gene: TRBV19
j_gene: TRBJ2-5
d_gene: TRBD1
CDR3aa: CATRVPGQGRGETQYF
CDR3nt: TGTGCCACAAGAGTACCGGGACAGGGCAGGGGAGAGACCCAGTACTTC

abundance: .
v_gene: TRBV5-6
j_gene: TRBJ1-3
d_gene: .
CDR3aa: CASSLSWDGSSGNTIYF
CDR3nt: TGTGCCAGCAGCTTAAGTTGGGACGGGAGCTCTGGAAACACCATATATTTT